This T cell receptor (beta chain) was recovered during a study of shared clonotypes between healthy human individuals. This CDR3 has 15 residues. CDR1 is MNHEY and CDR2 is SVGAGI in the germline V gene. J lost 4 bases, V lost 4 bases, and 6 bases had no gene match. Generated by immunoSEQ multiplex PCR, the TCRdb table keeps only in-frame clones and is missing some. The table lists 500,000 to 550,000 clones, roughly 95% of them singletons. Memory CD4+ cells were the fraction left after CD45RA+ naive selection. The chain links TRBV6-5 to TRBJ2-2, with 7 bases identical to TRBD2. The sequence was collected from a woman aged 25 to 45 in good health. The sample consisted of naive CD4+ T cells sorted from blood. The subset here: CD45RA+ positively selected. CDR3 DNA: TGTGCCAGCAGTTTAGCGGGTTGGCCCACCGGGGAGCTGTTTTTT. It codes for CASSLAGWPTGELFF.